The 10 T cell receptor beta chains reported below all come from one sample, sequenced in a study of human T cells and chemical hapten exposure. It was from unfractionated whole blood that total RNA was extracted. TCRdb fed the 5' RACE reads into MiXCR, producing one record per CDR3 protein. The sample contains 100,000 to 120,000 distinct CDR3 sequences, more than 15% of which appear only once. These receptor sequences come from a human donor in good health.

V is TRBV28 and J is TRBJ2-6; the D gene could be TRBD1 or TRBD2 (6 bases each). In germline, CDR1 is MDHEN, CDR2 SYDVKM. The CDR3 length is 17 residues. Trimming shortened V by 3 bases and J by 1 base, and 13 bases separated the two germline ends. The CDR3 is CASSFGGLESGANVLTF. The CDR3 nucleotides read TGTGCCAGCAGTTTTGGGGGGCTAGAGTCTGGGGCCAACGTCCTGACTTTC.

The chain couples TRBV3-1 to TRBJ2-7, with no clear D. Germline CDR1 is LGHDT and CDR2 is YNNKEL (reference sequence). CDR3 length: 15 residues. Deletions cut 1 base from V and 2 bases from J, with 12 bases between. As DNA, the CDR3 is TGTGCCAGCAGCCAAGCGTCTACCGCAACCTACGAGCAGTACTTC. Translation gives CASSQASTATYEQYF.

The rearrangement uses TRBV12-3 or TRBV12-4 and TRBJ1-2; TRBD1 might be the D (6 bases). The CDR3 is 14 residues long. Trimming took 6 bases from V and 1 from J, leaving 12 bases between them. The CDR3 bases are TGTGCCAGCAGGTCACAGGGATTTAACTATGGCTACACCTTC. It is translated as CASRSQGFNYGYTF.

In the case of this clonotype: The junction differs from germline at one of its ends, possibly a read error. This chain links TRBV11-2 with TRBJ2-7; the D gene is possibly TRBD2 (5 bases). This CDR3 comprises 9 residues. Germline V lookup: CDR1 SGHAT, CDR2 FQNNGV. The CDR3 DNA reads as TGTGCCAGCAGCGCCCTAGCTCCCTTC. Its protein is CASSALAPF.

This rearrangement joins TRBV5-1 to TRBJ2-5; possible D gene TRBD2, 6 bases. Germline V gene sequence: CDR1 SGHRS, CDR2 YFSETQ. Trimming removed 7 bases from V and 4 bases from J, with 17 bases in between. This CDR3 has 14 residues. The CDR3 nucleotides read TGCGCCAGCGCCCCCTCCGGGGGACGAGAGACCCAGTACTTC. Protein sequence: CASAPSGGRETQYF.

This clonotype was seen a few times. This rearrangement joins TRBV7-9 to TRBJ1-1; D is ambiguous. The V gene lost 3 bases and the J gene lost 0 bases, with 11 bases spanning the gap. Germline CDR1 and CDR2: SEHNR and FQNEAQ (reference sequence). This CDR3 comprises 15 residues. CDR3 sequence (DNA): TGTGCCAGCAGCTTGGCCAGACAATTGAACACTGAAGCTTTCTTT. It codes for CASSLARQLNTEAFF.

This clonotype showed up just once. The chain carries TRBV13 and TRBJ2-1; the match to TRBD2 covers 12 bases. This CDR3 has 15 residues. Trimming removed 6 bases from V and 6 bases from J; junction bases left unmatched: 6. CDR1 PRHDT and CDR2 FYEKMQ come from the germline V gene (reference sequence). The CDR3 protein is CASRPTSGSGNEQFF. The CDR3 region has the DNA TGTGCCAGCAGGCCGACTAGCGGGAGCGGCAATGAGCAGTTCTTC.

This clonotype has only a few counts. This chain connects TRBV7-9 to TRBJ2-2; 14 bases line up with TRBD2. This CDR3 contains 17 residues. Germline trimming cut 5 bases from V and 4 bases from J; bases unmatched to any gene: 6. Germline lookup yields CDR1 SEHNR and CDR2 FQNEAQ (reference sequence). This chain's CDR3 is CASSPRTSGRTTGELFF. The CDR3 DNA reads TGTGCCAGCAGCCCCCGGACTAGCGGGAGGACCACCGGGGAGCTGTTTTTT.

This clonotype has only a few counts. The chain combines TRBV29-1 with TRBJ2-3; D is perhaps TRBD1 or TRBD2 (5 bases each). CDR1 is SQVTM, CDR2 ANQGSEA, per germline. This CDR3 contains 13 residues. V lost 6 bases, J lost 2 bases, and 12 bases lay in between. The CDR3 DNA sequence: TGCAGCGTCGGGGACGGACCCACAGATACGCAGTATTTT. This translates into CSVGDGPTDTQYF.

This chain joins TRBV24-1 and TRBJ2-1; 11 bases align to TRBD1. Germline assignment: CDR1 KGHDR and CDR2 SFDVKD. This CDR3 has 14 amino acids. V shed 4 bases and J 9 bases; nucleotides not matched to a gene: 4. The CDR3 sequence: CATSDKGQGGEQFF. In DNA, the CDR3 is TGTGCCACCAGTGACAAGGGACAGGGGGGTGAGCAGTTCTTC.